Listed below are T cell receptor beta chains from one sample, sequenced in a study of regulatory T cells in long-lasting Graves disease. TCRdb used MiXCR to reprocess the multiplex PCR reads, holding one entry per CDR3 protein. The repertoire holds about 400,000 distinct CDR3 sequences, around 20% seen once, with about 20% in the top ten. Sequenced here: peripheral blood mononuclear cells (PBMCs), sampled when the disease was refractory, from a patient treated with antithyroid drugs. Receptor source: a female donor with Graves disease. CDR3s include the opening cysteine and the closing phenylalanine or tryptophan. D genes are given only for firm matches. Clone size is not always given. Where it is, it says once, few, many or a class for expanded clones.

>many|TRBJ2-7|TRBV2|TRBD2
TGTGCCAGCAGTGATGGGACTAGCACGATCTACGAGCAGTACTTC
CASSDGTSTIYEQYF
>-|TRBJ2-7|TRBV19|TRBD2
TGTGCCAGTAGTACAGGACTAGCGGGAGACGAGCAGTACTTC
CASSTGLAGDEQYF
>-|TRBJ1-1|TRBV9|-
TGTGCCAGCAGCGTAGCCTTCGACACTGAAGCTTTCTTT
CASSVAFDTEAFF
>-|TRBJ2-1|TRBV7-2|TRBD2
TGTGCCAGCAGCTTAGGCGCATGGGCGGGGGAGCAGCTCTTC
CASSLGAWAGEQLF
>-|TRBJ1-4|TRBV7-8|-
TGTGCCAGCAGCTTAATAGGAACGGCCTGGGAAAAACTGTTTTTT
CASSLIGTAWEKLFF
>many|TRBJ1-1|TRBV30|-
TGTGCCTGGAGCGTGGGGGGTGCAGCCAGAGAAGCTTTCTTT
CAWSVGGAAREAFF
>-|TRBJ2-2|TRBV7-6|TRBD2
TGTGCCAGCAGCTTTGAGACTAGCGGGTCCACCGGGGAGCTGTTTTTT
CASSFETSGSTGELFF
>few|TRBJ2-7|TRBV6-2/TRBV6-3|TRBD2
TGTGCCACCCAACAAAGCGGGACGATCTCCTACGAGCAGTACTTC
CATQQSGTISYEQYF
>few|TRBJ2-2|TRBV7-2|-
TGTGCCAGCAGCCCGAGGGGGGGGTCCGGGGAGCTGTTTTTT
CASSPRGGSGELFF
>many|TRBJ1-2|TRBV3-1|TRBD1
TGTGCCAGCAGCCAATCGGGACAGGGGGGAGTTTATGGCTACACCTTC
CASSQSGQGGVYGYTF
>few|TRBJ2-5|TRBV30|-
TGTGCCTGGACGGCGTCTGAGACCCAGTACTTC
CAWTASETQYF
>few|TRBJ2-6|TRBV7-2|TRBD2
TGTGCCAGCAGCCCCAAGGGACTAGCGGGAGCTGGGGCCAACGTCCTGACTTTC
CASSPKGLAGAGANVLTF
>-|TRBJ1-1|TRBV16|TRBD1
TGTGCCAGCAGCCAATCACAGGGGGCTGAAGCTTTCTTT
CASSQSQGAEAFF
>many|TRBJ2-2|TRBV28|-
TGTGCGAAGCAGCGGACCGGGGAGCTGTTTTTT
CAKQRTGELFF
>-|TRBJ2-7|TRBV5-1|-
TGCGCCAGCAGCCCAGACGGGCTCAGCTCCTACGAGCAGTACTTC
CASSPDGLSSYEQYF
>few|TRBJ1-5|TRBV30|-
TGTGCCTGGAGTCCTACCGCCATGGCAAATCAGCCCCAGCATTTT
CAWSPTAMANQPQHF
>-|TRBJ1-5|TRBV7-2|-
TGTGCCAGCAGCTTGGGGACCGGGGGGGCCAATCAGCCCCAGCATTTT
CASSLGTGGANQPQHF
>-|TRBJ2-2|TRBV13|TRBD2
TGTGCCAGCCCGCGGGGGGTAGCGGGACGCACCGGGGAGCTGTTTTTT
CASPRGVAGRTGELFF
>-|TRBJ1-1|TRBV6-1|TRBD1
TGTGCCAGCAGCCACGGGACAGGGGCTGAAGCTTTCTTT
CASSHGTGAEAFF
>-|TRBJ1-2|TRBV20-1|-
TGCAGTGCTAGTACCAATGAGGATGGCTACACCTTC
CSASTNEDGYTF
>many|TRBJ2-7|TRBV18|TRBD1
TGTGCCAGCTCACCACAAACAGGGGGCTACGAGCAGTACTTC
CASSPQTGGYEQYF
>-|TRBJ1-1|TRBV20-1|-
TGCAGTGCTCCGTTCGGGATACAATTGAACACTGAAGCTTTCTTT
CSAPFGIQLNTEAFF
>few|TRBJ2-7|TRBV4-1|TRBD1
TGCGCCAGCAGCCAAGATCCGGGACAGGGGGCCTACGAGCAGTACTTC
CASSQDPGQGAYEQYF
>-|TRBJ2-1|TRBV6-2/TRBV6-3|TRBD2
TGTGCCAGCAGTTCCCTAGCGGTTACTTCAACTCGCTCCTACAATGAGCAGTTCTTC
CASSSLAVTSTRSYNEQFF
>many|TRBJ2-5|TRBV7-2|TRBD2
TGTGCCAGCAGCCCGGGGACTAGCGGGAGGTGGGAGACCCAGTACTTC
CASSPGTSGRWETQYF
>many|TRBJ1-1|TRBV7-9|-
TGTGCCAGCAGCTTAGGCGGGCGCGGAGCTTTCTTT
CASSLGGRGAFF
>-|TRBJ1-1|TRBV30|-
TGTGCCTGGACGTACACGGGCCTACGAGAAGCTTTCTTT
CAWTYTGLREAFF
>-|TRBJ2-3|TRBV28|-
TGTGCCAGCAGTTATGCGTATGAGGGGCTAAAGCTAGATACGCAGTATTTT
CASSYAYEGLKLDTQYF
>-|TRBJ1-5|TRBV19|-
TGTGCCAGTAGCATTACAGGGTTGGGTCATCAGCCCCAGCATTTT
CASSITGLGHQPQHF
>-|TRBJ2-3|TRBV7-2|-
TGTGCCAGCAGCTTAATGGCGGCGACCACAGATACGCAGTATTTT
CASSLMAATTDTQYF
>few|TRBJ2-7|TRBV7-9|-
TGTGCCAGCAGTTCCTCAGGGAGGCAGGGCGAGCAGTACTTC
CASSSSGRQGEQYF
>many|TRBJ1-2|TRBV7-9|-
TGTGCCAGCAGCTCCCCACAGGGCGGCTACACCTTC
CASSSPQGGYTF
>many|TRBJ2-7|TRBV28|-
TGTGCCAGCAGCAAATATGACAGGAGCGGTTACGAGCAGTACTTC
CASSKYDRSGYEQYF
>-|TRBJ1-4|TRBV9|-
TGTGCCAGCAGCGTAGGGGGGACCATAAGGGACGAAAAACTGTTTTTT
CASSVGGTIRDEKLFF
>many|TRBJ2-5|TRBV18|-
TGTGCCAGCTCACCACTAGAGAAAGAGACCCAGTACTTC
CASSPLEKETQYF
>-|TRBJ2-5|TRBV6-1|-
TGTGCCAGCACCCCGACGGAAGAGACCCAGTACTTC
CASTPTEETQYF
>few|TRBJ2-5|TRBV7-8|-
TGTGCCAGCAGTCCAAACCCCACAGGGAGGGAGACCCAGTACTTC
CASSPNPTGRETQYF
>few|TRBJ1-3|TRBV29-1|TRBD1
TGCAGCGCCCGGGACAGCCTCTCTGGAAACACCATATATTTT
CSARDSLSGNTIYF
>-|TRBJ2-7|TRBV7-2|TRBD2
TGTGCCAGCAGCTCCCCGGGGGGGGTAGGCTACGAGCAGTACTTC
CASSSPGGVGYEQYF
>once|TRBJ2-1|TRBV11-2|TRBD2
TGTGCCAGCAGCTTAGAGTTAGCGGGAATCCCGAGCCCCTACAATGAGCAGTTCTTC
CASSLELAGIPSPYNEQFF
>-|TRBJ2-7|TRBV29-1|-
TGCAGCGGGAAGGGGGGAAGCTCCTACGAGCAGTACTTC
CSGKGGSSYEQYF
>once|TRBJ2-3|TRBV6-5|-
TGTGCCAGCAGTTTGGTAGTCACAGATACGCAGTATTTT
CASSLVVTDTQYF
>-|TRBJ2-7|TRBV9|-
TGTGCCAGCAGCTCCTTGGGGAGGGAGCAGTACTTC
CASSSLGREQYF
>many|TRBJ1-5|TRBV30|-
TGTGCCTGGAGTGTACGCCAAGGGGATCAGCCCCAGCATTTT
CAWSVRQGDQPQHF
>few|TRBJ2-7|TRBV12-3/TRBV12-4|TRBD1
TGTGCCAGCAGTACCGAGGGGGCTGCCGACGAGCAGTACTTC
CASSTEGAADEQYF
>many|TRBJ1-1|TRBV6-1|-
TGTGCCAGCAGTACCCGGATGAACACTGAAGCTTTCTTT
CASSTRMNTEAFF